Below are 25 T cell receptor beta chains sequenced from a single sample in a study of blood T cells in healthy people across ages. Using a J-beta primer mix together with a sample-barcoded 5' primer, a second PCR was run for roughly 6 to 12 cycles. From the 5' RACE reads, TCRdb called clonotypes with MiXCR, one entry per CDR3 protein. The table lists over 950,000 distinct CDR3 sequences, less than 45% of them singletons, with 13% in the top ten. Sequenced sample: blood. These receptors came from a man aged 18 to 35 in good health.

For the CDR3, the DNA is TGTGCCAGCAGTTACCCCGGGACAGGGCTATACGAGCAGTACTTC. As protein: CASSYPGTGLYEQYF. The J gene is TRBJ2-7, the V gene TRBV6-5; 9 bases map to TRBD1. Germline lookup yields CDR1 MNHEY and CDR2 SVGAGI. The ends lost 2 bases at V and 4 bases at J; junction bases unmatched: 6. There are 15 residues in the CDR3.

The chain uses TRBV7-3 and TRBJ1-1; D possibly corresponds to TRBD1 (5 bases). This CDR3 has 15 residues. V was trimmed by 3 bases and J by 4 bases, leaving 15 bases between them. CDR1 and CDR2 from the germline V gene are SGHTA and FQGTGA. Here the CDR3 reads CASSLGDRRGTEAFF. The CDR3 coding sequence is TGTGCCAGCAGCTTGGGGGACCGCCGAGGCACTGAAGCTTTCTTT.

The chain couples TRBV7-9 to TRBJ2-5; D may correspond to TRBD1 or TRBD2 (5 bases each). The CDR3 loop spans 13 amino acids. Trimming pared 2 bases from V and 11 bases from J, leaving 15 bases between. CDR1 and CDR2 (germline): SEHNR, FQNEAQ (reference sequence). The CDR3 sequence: CASSLSGAREQYF. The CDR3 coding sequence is TGTGCCAGCAGCTTATCCGGGGCGAGGGAGCAGTACTTC. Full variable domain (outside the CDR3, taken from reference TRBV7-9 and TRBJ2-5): DTGVSQNPRHKITKRGQNVTFRCDPISEHNRLYWYRQTLGQGPEFLTYFQNEAQLEKSRLLSDRFSAERPKGSFSTLEIQRTEQGDSAMYLCASSLSGAREQYFGPGTRLLVL.

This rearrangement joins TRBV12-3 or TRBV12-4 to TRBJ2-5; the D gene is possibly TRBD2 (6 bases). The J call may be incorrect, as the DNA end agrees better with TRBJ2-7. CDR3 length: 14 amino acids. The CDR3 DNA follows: TGTGCCAGCAGTTTGGCGGGGTATGTCGACGAGCAGTACTTC. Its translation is CASSLAGYVDEQYF.

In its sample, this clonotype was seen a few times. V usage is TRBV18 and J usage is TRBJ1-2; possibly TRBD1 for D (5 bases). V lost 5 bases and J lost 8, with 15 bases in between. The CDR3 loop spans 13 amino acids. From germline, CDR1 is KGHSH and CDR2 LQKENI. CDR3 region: CASSTTVEGGYTF. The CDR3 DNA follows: TGTGCCAGCTCAACGACAGTCGAGGGAGGCTACACCTTC. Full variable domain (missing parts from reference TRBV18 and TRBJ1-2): NAGVMQNPRHLVRRRGQEARLRCSPMKGHSHVYWYRQLPEEGLKFMVYLQKENIIDESGMPKERFSAEFPKEGPSILRIQQVVRGDSAAYFCASSTTVEGGYTFGSGTRLTVV.

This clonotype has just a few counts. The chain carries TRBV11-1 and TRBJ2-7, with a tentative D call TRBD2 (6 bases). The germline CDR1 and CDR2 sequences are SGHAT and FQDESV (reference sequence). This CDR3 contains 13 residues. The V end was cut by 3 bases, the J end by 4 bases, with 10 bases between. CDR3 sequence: CASSLTSRYEQYF. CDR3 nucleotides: TGTGCCAGCAGCTTGACTAGTAGGTACGAGCAGTACTTC.

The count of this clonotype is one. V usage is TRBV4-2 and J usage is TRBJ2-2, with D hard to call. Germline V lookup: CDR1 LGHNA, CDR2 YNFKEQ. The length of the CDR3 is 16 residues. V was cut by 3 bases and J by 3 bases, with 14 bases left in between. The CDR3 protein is CASSHSTQIDTGELFF. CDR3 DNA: TGTGCCAGCAGCCATTCAACCCAGATAGACACCGGGGAGCTGTTTTTT.

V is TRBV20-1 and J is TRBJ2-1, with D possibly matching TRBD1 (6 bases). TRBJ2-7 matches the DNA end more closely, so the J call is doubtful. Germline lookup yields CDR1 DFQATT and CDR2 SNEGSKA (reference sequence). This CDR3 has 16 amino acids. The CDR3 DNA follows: TGCAGTGCTATGATAGACAGGCTCCTCTCCTACAATGAGCAGTACTTC. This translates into CSAMIDRLLSYNEQYF.

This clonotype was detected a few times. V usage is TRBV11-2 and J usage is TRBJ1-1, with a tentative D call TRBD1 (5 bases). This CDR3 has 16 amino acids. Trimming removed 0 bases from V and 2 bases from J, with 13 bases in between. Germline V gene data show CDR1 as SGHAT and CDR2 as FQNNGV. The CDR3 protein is CASSLDLGRGNTEAFF. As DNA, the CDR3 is TGTGCCAGCAGCTTAGATCTTGGTAGGGGAAACACTGAAGCTTTCTTT.

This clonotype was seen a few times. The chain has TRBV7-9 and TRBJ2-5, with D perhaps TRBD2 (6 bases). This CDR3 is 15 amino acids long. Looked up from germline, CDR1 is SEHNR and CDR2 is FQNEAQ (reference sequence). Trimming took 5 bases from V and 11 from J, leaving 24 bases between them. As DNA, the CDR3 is TGTGCCAGCAGCACCCGGGACTGGTTGCCGGGTGAGCAGTACTTC. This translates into CASSTRDWLPGEQYF.

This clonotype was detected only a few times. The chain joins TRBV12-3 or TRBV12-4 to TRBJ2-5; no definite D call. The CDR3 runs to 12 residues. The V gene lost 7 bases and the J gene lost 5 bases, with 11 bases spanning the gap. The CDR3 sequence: CASNTVGETQYF. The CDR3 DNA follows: TGTGCCAGCAACACCGTTGGGGAGACCCAGTACTTC.

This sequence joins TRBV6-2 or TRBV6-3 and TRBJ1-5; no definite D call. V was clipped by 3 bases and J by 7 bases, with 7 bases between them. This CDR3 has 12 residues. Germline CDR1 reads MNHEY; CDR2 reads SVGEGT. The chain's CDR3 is CASSYGAQPQHF. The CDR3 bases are TGTGCCAGCAGTTATGGAGCCCAGCCCCAGCATTTT.

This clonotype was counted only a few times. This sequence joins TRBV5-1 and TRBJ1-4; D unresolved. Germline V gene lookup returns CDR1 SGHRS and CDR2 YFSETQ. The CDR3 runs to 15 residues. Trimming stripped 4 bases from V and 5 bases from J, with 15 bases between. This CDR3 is CASSPSGRRNEKLFF. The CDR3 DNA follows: TGCGCCAGCAGCCCGAGCGGGAGGCGGAATGAAAAACTGTTTTTT.

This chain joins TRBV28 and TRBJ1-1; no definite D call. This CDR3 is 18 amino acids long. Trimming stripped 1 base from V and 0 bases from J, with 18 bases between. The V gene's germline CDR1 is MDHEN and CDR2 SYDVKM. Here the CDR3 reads CASSLYSGPNSLNTEAFF. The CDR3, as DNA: TGTGCCAGCAGTTTATATTCGGGTCCGAATTCCCTGAACACTGAAGCTTTCTTT.

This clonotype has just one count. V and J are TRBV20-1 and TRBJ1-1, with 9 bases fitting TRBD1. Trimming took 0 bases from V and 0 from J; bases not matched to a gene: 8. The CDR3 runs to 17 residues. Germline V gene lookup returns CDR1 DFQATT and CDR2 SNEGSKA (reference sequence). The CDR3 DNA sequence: TGCAGTGCTAGAGATATGGGACAGGGCCTAATGAACACTGAAGCTTTCTTT. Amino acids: CSARDMGQGLMNTEAFF.

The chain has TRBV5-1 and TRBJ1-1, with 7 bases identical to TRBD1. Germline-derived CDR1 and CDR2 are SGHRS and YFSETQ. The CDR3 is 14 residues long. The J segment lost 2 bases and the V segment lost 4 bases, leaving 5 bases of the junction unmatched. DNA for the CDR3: TGCGCCAGCAGCATTGGACAGGATAACACTGAAGCTTTCTTT. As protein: CASSIGQDNTEAFF.

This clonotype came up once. The CDR3 coding sequence is TGTGCCAGCAGTTTTTCGTTAGCGGGCAGACCCTCCTACAATGAGCAGTTCTTC. Translation gives CASSFSLAGRPSYNEQFF. The J gene is TRBJ2-1, the V gene TRBV27; 7 bases agree with TRBD2. This CDR3 contains 18 residues. Germline V gene data show CDR1 as MNHEY and CDR2 as SMNVEV (reference sequence). V shed 3 bases, J shed 0 bases, and the junction held 11 bases outside the gene matches.

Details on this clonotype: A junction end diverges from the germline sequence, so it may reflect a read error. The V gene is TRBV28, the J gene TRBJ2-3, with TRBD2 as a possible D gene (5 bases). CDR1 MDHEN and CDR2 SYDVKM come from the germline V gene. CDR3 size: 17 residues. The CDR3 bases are TGTGCCTGCAGTTTATCCCCGGACGGGGTTTGGACAGATACGCAGTATTTT. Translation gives CACSLSPDGVWTDTQYF.

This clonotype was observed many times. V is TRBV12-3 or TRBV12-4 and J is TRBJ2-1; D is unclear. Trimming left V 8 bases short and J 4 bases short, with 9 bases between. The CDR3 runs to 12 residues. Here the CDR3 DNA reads TGTGCCAGCGCGTGGCCTTACAATGAGCAGTTCTTC. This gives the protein CASAWPYNEQFF.

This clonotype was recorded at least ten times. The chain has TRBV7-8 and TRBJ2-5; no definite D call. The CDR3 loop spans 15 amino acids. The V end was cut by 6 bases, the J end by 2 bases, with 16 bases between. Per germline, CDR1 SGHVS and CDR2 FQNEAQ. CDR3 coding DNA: TGTGCCAGCAGTCGAGATGGTCTAGGTCAAGAGACCCAGTACTTC. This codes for CASSRDGLGQETQYF.

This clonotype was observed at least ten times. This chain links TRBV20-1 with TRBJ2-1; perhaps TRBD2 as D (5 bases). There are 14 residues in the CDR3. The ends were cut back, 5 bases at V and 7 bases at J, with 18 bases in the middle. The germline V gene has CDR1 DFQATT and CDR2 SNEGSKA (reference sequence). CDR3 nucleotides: TGCAGTGCTGCCCAATCCGGGGATGCAAATGAGCAGTTCTTC. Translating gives CSAAQSGDANEQFF.

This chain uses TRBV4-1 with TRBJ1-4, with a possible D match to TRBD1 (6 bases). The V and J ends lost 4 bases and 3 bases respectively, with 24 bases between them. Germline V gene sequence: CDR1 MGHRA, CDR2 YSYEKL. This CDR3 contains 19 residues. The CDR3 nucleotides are TGCGCCAGCAGCCTCCCCGCGACAGGCCCCAGGGATGCTAATGAAAAACTGTTTTTT. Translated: CASSLPATGPRDANEKLFF.

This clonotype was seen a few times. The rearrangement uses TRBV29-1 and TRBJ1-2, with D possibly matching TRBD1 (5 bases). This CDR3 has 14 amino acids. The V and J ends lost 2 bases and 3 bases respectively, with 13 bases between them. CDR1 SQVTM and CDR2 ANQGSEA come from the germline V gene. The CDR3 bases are TGCAGCGTTGAATCGGGGGACGGGGACTATGGCTACACCTTC. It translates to CSVESGDGDYGYTF.

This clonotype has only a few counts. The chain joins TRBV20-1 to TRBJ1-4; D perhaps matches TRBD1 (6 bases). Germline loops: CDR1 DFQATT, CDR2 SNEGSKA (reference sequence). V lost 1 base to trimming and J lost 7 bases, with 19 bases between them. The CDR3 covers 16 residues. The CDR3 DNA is TGCAGTGCTAGAGGGCCCTCACAGGGCGCCCTTGAAAAACTGTTTTTT. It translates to CSARGPSQGALEKLFF.

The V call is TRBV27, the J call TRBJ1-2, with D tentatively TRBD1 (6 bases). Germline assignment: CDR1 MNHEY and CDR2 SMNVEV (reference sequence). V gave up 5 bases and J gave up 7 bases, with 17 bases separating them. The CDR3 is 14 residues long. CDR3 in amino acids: CASSPLTGLGGYTF. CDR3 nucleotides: TGTGCCAGCAGTCCACTAACAGGGCTTGGTGGCTACACCTTC.